This T cell receptor beta chain was identified during a study of cytomegalovirus exposure and HLA in healthy donors. Donors were drawn from the approximately 110-subject validation cohort, separate from the approximately 680-subject first cohort. The study, taken as a whole, reports: While the bulk of TCR sequences proved rare, some public TCRs turned up in many donors.

Some clones are missing from TCRdb's copy, which holds only in-frame ones; the method was immunoSEQ multiplex PCR. The sample consists of about 82,000 clones, approximately 93% of them appearing once. As for this clone: Its antigen is unknown.

V shed 1 base and J 6 bases; nucleotides not matched to a gene: 3. The CDR3 sequence is 14 residues long. Germline CDR1 and CDR2: LNHNV and YYDKDF (reference sequence). Sequenced input: PBMCs. The chain joins TRBV15 to TRBJ2-7, with 10 bases identical to TRBD1. The sequence came from a man between 18 and 29 years old in good health and CMV-seronegative. CDR3 in DNA: TGTGCCACCAGCAGAGGGACAGGGGGATTCGAGCAGTACTTC. Amino acids: CATSRGTGGFEQYF.